This entry lists 28 T cell receptor beta chains sequenced from one sample in a study of blood T cell repertoires in COVID-19. Generated by immunoSEQ multiplex PCR, the TCRdb table keeps only in-frame clones and is missing some. The table has more than 300,000 clones, 90% seen once; the top ten hold about 4%. The sequencing input was PBMCs or T cells enriched from blood (not recorded which). All receptors come from a woman younger than 45 who had been exposed to COVID-19.

The chain employs TRBV6-5 and TRBJ1-1; no clear D. This CDR3 contains 14 residues. CDR1 MNHEY and CDR2 SVGAGI come from the germline V gene. V gave up 6 bases and J gave up 3 bases, with 14 bases separating them. The CDR3 is CASRAPGRDTEAFF. The CDR3 DNA sequence: TGTGCCAGCAGGGCCCCGGGTCGTGACACTGAAGCTTTCTTT.

The chain employs TRBV27 and TRBJ2-7, with 7 positions matching TRBD1. The CDR3 consists of 16 residues. V lost 6 bases, J lost 2 bases, and 13 bases stayed unmatched. CDR1 and CDR2 from the germline V gene are MNHEY and SMNVEV (reference sequence). The DNA for the CDR3 is TGTGCCAGCAGGTCCCTATACAGGGGTGCTCCCTACGAGCAGTACTTC. This translates into CASRSLYRGAPYEQYF.

This chain joins TRBV7-2 and TRBJ1-1, with a possible D match to TRBD1 (6 bases). Trimming pared 1 base from V and 8 bases from J, leaving 17 bases between. The CDR3 spans 15 residues. The V gene's germline CDR1 is SGHTA and CDR2 FQGNSA. This CDR3 is CASSLVWTALHEAFF. The DNA for the CDR3 is TGTGCCAGCAGCTTAGTTTGGACAGCCCTCCACGAAGCTTTCTTT.

The rearrangement uses TRBV5-4 and TRBJ2-2; D is unclear. This CDR3 is 14 amino acids long. V was shortened by 5 bases and J by 0 bases, with 8 bases between the two germline ends. Germline-derived CDR1 and CDR2 are SGHNT and YYREEE (reference sequence). CDR3 protein: CASRPTSNTGELFF. The CDR3 DNA reads TGTGCCAGCAGACCGACTTCGAACACCGGGGAGCTGTTTTTT.

The chain joins TRBV13 to TRBJ1-6; 7 bases are shared with TRBD1. This CDR3 spans 15 amino acids. Per germline, CDR1 PRHDT and CDR2 FYEKMQ (reference sequence). Unmatched junction bases numbered 12, after V lost 9 bases and J lost 7 bases. CDR3 bases: TGTGCCAGTAGCCCCCCCGGGACAGTCAATTCACCCCTCCACTTT. Translating it yields CASSPPGTVNSPLHF. The full variable domain, completed using reference TRBV13 and TRBJ1-6, is AAGVIQSPRHLIKEKRETATLKCYPIPRHDTVYWYQQGPGQDPQFLISFYEKMQSDKGSIPDRFSAQQFSDYHSELNMSSLELGDSALYFCASSPPGTVNSPLHFGNGTRLTVT.

The chain has TRBV29-1 and TRBJ1-1; the match to TRBD1 covers 7 bases. CDR3 length: 12 amino acids. V was clipped by 6 bases and J by 4 bases; unmatched bases: 5. Germline V gene lookup returns CDR1 SQVTM and CDR2 ANQGSEA. The CDR3 DNA reads as TGCAGCGTAGAACCAGGGGGCACTGAAGCTTTCTTT. It codes for CSVEPGGTEAFF.

This chain connects TRBV2 to TRBJ2-5, with D possibly matching TRBD2 (6 bases). V gave up 1 base and J gave up 2 bases, with 11 bases separating them. Germline V gene lookup returns CDR1 SNHLY and CDR2 FYNNEI. The CDR3 has 15 residues. DNA for the CDR3: TGTGCCAGCAGTGAAGATGCGGGGCGGCAAGAGACCCAGTACTTC. The encoded protein is CASSEDAGRQETQYF.

The chain is built from TRBV4-2 and TRBJ2-1; 8 bases are a match to TRBD2. The CDR3 consists of 16 residues. The V and J ends lost 0 bases and 6 bases, in that order; junction bases with no gene match: 7. Germline CDR1 reads LGHNA; CDR2 reads YNFKEQ. The CDR3 DNA reads TGTGCCAGCAGCCAAGAGAGCGCGGGGGGTATCAATGAGCAGTTCTTC. Protein sequence: CASSQESAGGINEQFF.

V gene TRBV6-5 combines with J gene TRBJ1-2; no clear D gene. CDR3 length equals 12 residues. The germline V gene has CDR1 MNHEY and CDR2 SVGAGI. V lost 10 bases and J 3 bases, leaving 12 bases between the germline ends. The CDR3 DNA follows: TGTGCCACAACAAATCGGGACTATGGCTACACCTTC. It yields the protein CATTNRDYGYTF.

J is TRBJ2-7 and V is TRBV5-4; tentatively, D is TRBD1 (5 bases). The V end was cut by 0 bases, the J end by 3 bases, with 10 bases between. The germline V gene has CDR1 SGHNT and CDR2 YYREEE (reference sequence). The CDR3 contains 14 residues. The CDR3 bases are TGTGCCAGCAGCTTGGGTGTCAGGGACTACGAGCAGTACTTC. It specifies CASSLGVRDYEQYF.

This sequence joins TRBV18 and TRBJ1-1; TRBD1 is a possible D gene (5 bases). This CDR3 spans 18 amino acids. Germline loops: CDR1 KGHSH, CDR2 LQKENI. Trimming left V 8 bases short and J 0 bases short, with 25 bases between. CDR3 DNA: TGTGCCAGCACATTGGAGCTGGGGCGATACGTGATGAACACTGAAGCTTTCTTT. Translating gives CASTLELGRYVMNTEAFF.

The chain employs TRBV4-2 and TRBJ2-7, with 8 positions matching TRBD1. From germline, CDR1 is LGHNA and CDR2 YNFKEQ. V dropped 2 bases and J dropped 4; count of bases not matched to a gene: 4. The CDR3 totals 14 residues. CDR3 sequence: CASSQRRQGYEQYF. CDR3 nucleotide sequence: TGTGCCAGCAGCCAACGACGACAGGGGTACGAGCAGTACTTC.

The chain employs TRBV5-6 and TRBJ2-7; the match to TRBD1 covers 7 bases. Looked up from germline, CDR1 is SGHDT and CDR2 is YYEEEE. The CDR3 length is 13 residues. J was trimmed by 3 bases and V by 4 bases; bases with no gene match: 4. CDR3 nucleotide sequence: TGTGCCAGCAGCCATGGGACAGACTACGAGCAGTACTTC. Translating it yields CASSHGTDYEQYF.

The chain employs TRBV5-5 and TRBJ1-1; no clear D. CDR3 length equals 14 residues. Germline lookup yields CDR1 SGHKS and CDR2 YYEKEE (reference sequence). V gave up 3 bases and J gave up 3 bases, with 12 bases separating them. CDR3 residues: CASSSRIGDTEAFF. The CDR3 DNA sequence: TGTGCCAGCAGCTCCAGAATCGGGGACACTGAAGCTTTCTTT.

The J gene is TRBJ1-2, the V gene TRBV2; unclear D gene. Trimming stripped 4 bases from V and 4 bases from J, with 13 bases between. The CDR3 is 14 residues long. Germline V gene sequence: CDR1 SNHLY, CDR2 FYNNEI. CDR3 nucleotides: TGTGCCAGCAGTGGTATGCTGCGGGGCTATGGCTACACCTTC. The encoded protein is CASSGMLRGYGYTF.

The rearrangement uses TRBV10-3 and TRBJ2-7; TRBD1 might be the D (6 bases). CDR3 length equals 17 residues. CDR1 and CDR2 (germline): ENHRY, SYGVKD. Trimming cost V 7 bases and J 2 bases, with 24 bases left between them. CDR3 amino acids: CAIKERADRPGTYEQYF. For the CDR3, the DNA is TGTGCCATCAAGGAGAGGGCCGACAGGCCGGGCACCTACGAGCAGTACTTC.

The V call is TRBV4-3, the J call TRBJ1-4; D is uncertain. The CDR3 spans 17 residues. V shed 0 bases and J shed 0 bases, with 11 bases lying between them. CDR1 and CDR2 from the germline V gene are LGHNA and YSLEER. The CDR3 is CASSQDITAATNEKLFF. CDR3 DNA: TGCGCCAGCAGCCAAGATATCACAGCCGCAACTAATGAAAAACTGTTTTTT.

V is TRBV4-3 and J is TRBJ2-2, with 8 bases that match TRBD2. Losses at the gene ends were 0 bases for V and 3 bases for J; bases not matched to a gene: 3. Germline CDR1 is LGHNA and CDR2 is YSLEER. CDR3 length: 16 residues. The CDR3 loop is CASSQDSGGYTGELFF. CDR3 coding DNA: TGCGCCAGCAGCCAAGACAGCGGGGGCTACACCGGGGAGCTGTTTTTT.

This clone was counted a few times. The chain employs TRBV15 and TRBJ2-1; 8 nucleotides align to TRBD2. V trimming: 3 bases; J trimming: 4 bases; junction bases outside the gene matches: 2. In germline, CDR1 is LNHNV, CDR2 YYDKDF (reference sequence). This CDR3 comprises 14 residues. CDR3 sequence: CATSSSGEYNEQFF. The CDR3, as DNA: TGTGCCACCAGCAGTAGCGGGGAGTACAATGAGCAGTTCTTC.

The V gene is TRBV2, the J gene TRBJ2-7; D perhaps matches TRBD2 (5 bases). Per the germline V gene, CDR1 is SNHLY and CDR2 is FYNNEI. Between the trimmed V and J ends, which lost 4 bases and 12 bases, there was a span of 13 bases. The length of the CDR3 is 11 residues. CDR3 DNA sequence: TGTGCCAGCAGTGTCCGGGATGTTGCGTACTTC. Amino acid sequence: CASSVRDVAYF.

V is TRBV24-1 and J is TRBJ1-5, with D hard to call. Germline V gene data show CDR1 as KGHDR and CDR2 as SFDVKD. Trimming removed 5 bases at V and 2 bases at J, with 9 bases between. The CDR3 consists of 14 residues. This CDR3 is CATSAGKGNQPQHF. The CDR3 DNA is TGTGCCACCAGTGCGGGGAAGGGCAATCAGCCCCAGCATTTT.

The genes are TRBV6-5 and TRBJ2-7; D is possibly TRBD2 (5 bases). The V gene's germline CDR1 is MNHEY and CDR2 SVGAGI. The V end was cut by 5 bases, the J end by 7 bases, with 12 bases between. This CDR3 has 12 residues. In nucleotides, the CDR3 is TGTGCCAGCAGTAATTTTCCGGGGGAGCAGTACTTC. Amino acids: CASSNFPGEQYF.

The chain links TRBV12-3 or TRBV12-4 to TRBJ1-2; D is undetermined. CDR3 length equals 13 residues. V was cut by 6 bases and J by 8 bases, with 16 bases left in between. The CDR3 reads CASSLLWGEGYTF. The DNA for the CDR3 is TGTGCCAGCAGCCTCCTTTGGGGAGAAGGCTACACCTTC.

V is TRBV11-3 and J is TRBJ1-1; possibly TRBD1 for D (5 bases). Germline CDR1 reads SGHNT; CDR2 reads YENEEA. There are 14 residues in the CDR3. The V end lost 5 bases, the J end lost 2 bases, and 12 bases lay between the germline ends. The CDR3 coding sequence is TGTGCCAGCAGCCCGACCGGGGGTAACACTGAAGCTTTCTTT. It specifies CASSPTGGNTEAFF.

The chain combines TRBV19 with TRBJ2-2; 8 bases are shared with TRBD2. Germline CDR1 reads LNHDA; CDR2 reads SQIVND (reference sequence). Trimming took 5 bases from V and 4 from J; bases not matched to a gene: 9. The CDR3 extends over 16 amino acids. CDR3 loop: CASSRGGLLRTGELFF. CDR3 bases: TGTGCCAGTAGTCGGGGGGGCCTGTTGCGCACCGGGGAGCTGTTTTTT. The entire variable domain, with the rest obtained from reference TRBV19 and TRBJ2-2, is as follows: DGGITQSPKYLFRKEGQNVTLSCEQNLNHDAMYWYRQDPGQGLRLIYYSQIVNDFQKGDIAEGYSVSREKKESFPLTVTSAQKNPTAFYLCASSRGGLLRTGELFFGEGSRLTVL.

The genes are TRBV6-5 and TRBJ1-3, with D unclear. The CDR3 loop spans 14 amino acids. From germline, CDR1 is MNHEY and CDR2 SVGAGI. V lost 6 bases to trimming and J lost 8 bases, with 17 bases between them. The CDR3 here is CASSKDSLGDTIYF. The CDR3 DNA sequence: TGTGCCAGCAGCAAGGACTCTCTTGGGGACACCATATATTTT.

V and J are TRBV7-6 and TRBJ1-3, with TRBD1 matching over 9 bases. Germline V lookup: CDR1 SGHVS, CDR2 FNYEAQ. The CDR3 is 18 residues long. Unmatched junction bases numbered 12, after V lost 2 bases and J lost 4 bases. The CDR3 is CASSLQGPDRGSGNTIYF. In DNA form, the CDR3 reads TGTGCCAGCAGCTTACAGGGGCCGGACAGGGGATCAGGAAACACCATATATTTT.

The chain joins TRBV5-6 to TRBJ1-1; D gene uncertain. V was pared by 2 bases and J by 3 bases, with 17 bases between. Germline CDR1 is SGHDT and CDR2 is YYEEEE. CDR3 size: 16 residues. The CDR3 bases are TGTGCCAGCAGCTTTCTGGAGGCTCCCATAGACACTGAAGCTTTCTTT. Translation: CASSFLEAPIDTEAFF. The full variable domain, in which reference TRBV5-6 and TRBJ1-1 provide the parts outside the CDR3, is DAGVTQSPTHLIKTRGQQVTLRCSPKSGHDTVSWYQQALGQGPQFIFQYYEEEERQRGNFPDRFSGHQFPNYSSELNVNALLLGDSALYLCASSFLEAPIDTEAFFGQGTRLTVV.